The clone carrying this TCR beta chain was seen at least ten times. This sample was taken from a study of neurological immune-mediated disorders. TCRdb recomputed calls from the 5' RACE reads with MiXCR, one row per CDR3 protein. Found here are approximately 51,000 distinct CDR3 sequences, over 3% of them singletons; the top ten hold more than 5%. Input material: PBMCs. The sequence came from a man in his forties with multiple sclerosis.

The CDR3 loop is CASSLSSATYEQYF. CDR3 DNA: TGTGCCAGCAGTTTATCATCAGCAACCTACGAGCAGTACTTC. The rearrangement links TRBV27 to TRBJ2-7; no firm D call. The germline V and J ends were trimmed by 0 bases and 2 bases, with 8 bases remaining between them. The CDR3 length is 14 residues. Germline values: CDR1 MNHEY, CDR2 SMNVEV (reference sequence).